A selection of T cell receptor beta chains follows, all from one sample in a study of human T cells and chemical hapten exposure. TCRdb itself ran the RACE reads through MiXCR, one entry per CDR3 protein. The repertoire has 240,000 or so distinct CDR3 sequences, 8.6% of them found once; the top ten carry 2% to 3%. Sequenced here: whole blood, sampled in connection with sensitization to the hapten diphenylcyclopropenone (DPC). The receptors shown here come from a woman between 40 and 55 years old with alopecia areata. Some clones in this sample may be carry-over from other donors' samples. The CDR3 runs from the conserved cysteine through the conserved F or W. Fields, in order: D gene, J gene, clone size, V gene, CDR3 DNA, CDR3 protein. D genes are given only for firm matches. Not all rows give a size; the values are once, few, many and, for expanded clones, a class.

TRBD1,TRBJ1-6,few,TRBV5-5,TGTGCCAGCAGCTTCCGGCCGGACAGGGGGAATTCACCCCTCCACTTT,CASSFRPDRGNSPLHF
.,TRBJ2-7,few,TRBV5-5,TGTGCCAGCAGCTTGGGCAGGGCCCCCTACGAGCAGTACTTC,CASSLGRAPYEQYF
.,TRBJ1-5,few,TRBV11-2,TGTGCCAGCAGCTTCAAGGGGAATCAGCCCCAGCATTTT,CASSFKGNQPQHF
.,TRBJ1-5,few,TRBV28,TGTGCCAGCAGTGTAAGCAGGAATCAGCCCCAGCATTTT,CASSVSRNQPQHF
TRBD2,TRBJ2-5,many,TRBV12-3/TRBV12-4,TGTGCCAGCAGTTTTTGGGGGGGGCAAGAGACCCAGTACTTC,CASSFWGGQETQYF
.,TRBJ2-7,many,TRBV20-1,TGCAGTGCTAGAGTCAATCCGGGACTGTCCTACGAGCAGTACTTC,CSARVNPGLSYEQYF
TRBD2,TRBJ2-7,few,TRBV12-3/TRBV12-4,TGTGCCAGCAGCGCAGGGACTAGCGGGAACCACGAGCAGTACTTC,CASSAGTSGNHEQYF
.,TRBJ1-1,few,TRBV18,TGTGCCAGCTCGACCACCTGGGCCGCGGAAGCTTTCTTT,CASSTTWAAEAFF
TRBD1,TRBJ1-2,.,TRBV6-5,TGTGCCAGCAGACCAGGGGGGACTCGTGGGCACTATGGCTACACCTTC,CASRPGGTRGHYGYTF
TRBD1,TRBJ1-4,.,TRBV28,TGTGCCAGCAGTTTAGGGGGGACAGGAGTTAATGAAAAACTGTTTTTT,CASSLGGTGVNEKLFF
TRBD2,TRBJ2-1,.,TRBV27,TGTGCCAGCTCCCTAGCGGGAGCACGTGAGCAGTTCTTC,CASSLAGAREQFF
TRBD2,TRBJ2-1,.,TRBV11-2,TGTGCCAGCAGCTCCGAAGCGGGAGCTAGCGATGAGCAGTTCTTC,CASSSEAGASDEQFF
.,TRBJ1-2,many,TRBV28,TGTGCCAGCAGGAACATCGGTGGCTACACCTTC,CASRNIGGYTF
TRBD2,TRBJ2-7,many,TRBV9,TGTGCCAGCAGCGTAGTCACTAGCGGGACCAGCTCCTACGAGCAGTACTTC,CASSVVTSGTSSYEQYF
.,TRBJ2-1,many,TRBV27,TGTGCCAGCAGTCAGGGACTTTACAATGAGCAGTTCTTC,CASSQGLYNEQFF
TRBD1,TRBJ2-1,.,TRBV20-1,TGCAGTGCCCTCTCCCTTGACAGGGGGAAGGAGCAGTTCTTC,CSALSLDRGKEQFF
.,TRBJ2-7,few,TRBV27,TGTGCCACCGACGGCCCGGGCCGCTCCTACGAGCAGTACTTC,CATDGPGRSYEQYF
TRBD1,TRBJ2-7,many,TRBV7-9,TGTGCCAGCAGCTTAGCGGACAGGGAGTACTTC,CASSLADREYF
.,TRBJ2-5,.,TRBV24-1,TGTGCCACCAGTGATCAATTGGGGAAGACCCAGTACTTC,CATSDQLGKTQYF
.,TRBJ2-2,.,TRBV29-1,TGCAGCGCTGGCCGAGCGAACACCGGGGAGCTGTTTTTT,CSAGRANTGELFF
TRBD2,TRBJ2-7,few,TRBV18,TGTGCCAGCTCACCAGCTAGCGGCTACGAGCAGTACTTC,CASSPASGYEQYF
TRBD2,TRBJ2-1,.,TRBV5-1,TGCGCCAGCAGCTCGCGGACTAGCGGGAGCCCGAATGAGCAGTTCTTC,CASSSRTSGSPNEQFF
.,TRBJ2-1,.,TRBV3-1,TGTGCCAGCAGCCCGTACCCCCCAGACAATGAGCAGTTCTTC,CASSPYPPDNEQFF
.,TRBJ2-3,few,TRBV12-3/TRBV12-4,TGTGCCAGCAGTTTCGGCCTCCCAGTAGCGGTCACAGATACGCAGTATTTT,CASSFGLPVAVTDTQYF
TRBD2,TRBJ2-7,many,TRBV7-9,TGTGCCAGCAGCGGACTAGGCGCTACTGAACTCTACGAGCAGTACTTC,CASSGLGATELYEQYF
TRBD1,TRBJ2-3,few,TRBV28,TGTGCCAGCAGTAGCCCCGGACAGGGGAAGGCAGATACGCAGTATTTT,CASSSPGQGKADTQYF
.,TRBJ2-7,few,TRBV2,TGTGCCAGTCGAGGGGCGCCCTACGAGCAGTACTTC,CASRGAPYEQYF
.,TRBJ1-3,.,TRBV7-9,TGTGCCAGCAGCTTGATGGGCACCACCGGAAACACCATATATTTT,CASSLMGTTGNTIYF
TRBD2,TRBJ2-7,many,TRBV20-1,TGCACGATAGCGGGACTAGCCGACGAGCAGTACTTC,CTIAGLADEQYF
.,TRBJ2-7,few,TRBV9,TGTGCCAGCAGCGTAAACTCCCAGGGGGGCTACGAGCAGTACTTC,CASSVNSQGGYEQYF